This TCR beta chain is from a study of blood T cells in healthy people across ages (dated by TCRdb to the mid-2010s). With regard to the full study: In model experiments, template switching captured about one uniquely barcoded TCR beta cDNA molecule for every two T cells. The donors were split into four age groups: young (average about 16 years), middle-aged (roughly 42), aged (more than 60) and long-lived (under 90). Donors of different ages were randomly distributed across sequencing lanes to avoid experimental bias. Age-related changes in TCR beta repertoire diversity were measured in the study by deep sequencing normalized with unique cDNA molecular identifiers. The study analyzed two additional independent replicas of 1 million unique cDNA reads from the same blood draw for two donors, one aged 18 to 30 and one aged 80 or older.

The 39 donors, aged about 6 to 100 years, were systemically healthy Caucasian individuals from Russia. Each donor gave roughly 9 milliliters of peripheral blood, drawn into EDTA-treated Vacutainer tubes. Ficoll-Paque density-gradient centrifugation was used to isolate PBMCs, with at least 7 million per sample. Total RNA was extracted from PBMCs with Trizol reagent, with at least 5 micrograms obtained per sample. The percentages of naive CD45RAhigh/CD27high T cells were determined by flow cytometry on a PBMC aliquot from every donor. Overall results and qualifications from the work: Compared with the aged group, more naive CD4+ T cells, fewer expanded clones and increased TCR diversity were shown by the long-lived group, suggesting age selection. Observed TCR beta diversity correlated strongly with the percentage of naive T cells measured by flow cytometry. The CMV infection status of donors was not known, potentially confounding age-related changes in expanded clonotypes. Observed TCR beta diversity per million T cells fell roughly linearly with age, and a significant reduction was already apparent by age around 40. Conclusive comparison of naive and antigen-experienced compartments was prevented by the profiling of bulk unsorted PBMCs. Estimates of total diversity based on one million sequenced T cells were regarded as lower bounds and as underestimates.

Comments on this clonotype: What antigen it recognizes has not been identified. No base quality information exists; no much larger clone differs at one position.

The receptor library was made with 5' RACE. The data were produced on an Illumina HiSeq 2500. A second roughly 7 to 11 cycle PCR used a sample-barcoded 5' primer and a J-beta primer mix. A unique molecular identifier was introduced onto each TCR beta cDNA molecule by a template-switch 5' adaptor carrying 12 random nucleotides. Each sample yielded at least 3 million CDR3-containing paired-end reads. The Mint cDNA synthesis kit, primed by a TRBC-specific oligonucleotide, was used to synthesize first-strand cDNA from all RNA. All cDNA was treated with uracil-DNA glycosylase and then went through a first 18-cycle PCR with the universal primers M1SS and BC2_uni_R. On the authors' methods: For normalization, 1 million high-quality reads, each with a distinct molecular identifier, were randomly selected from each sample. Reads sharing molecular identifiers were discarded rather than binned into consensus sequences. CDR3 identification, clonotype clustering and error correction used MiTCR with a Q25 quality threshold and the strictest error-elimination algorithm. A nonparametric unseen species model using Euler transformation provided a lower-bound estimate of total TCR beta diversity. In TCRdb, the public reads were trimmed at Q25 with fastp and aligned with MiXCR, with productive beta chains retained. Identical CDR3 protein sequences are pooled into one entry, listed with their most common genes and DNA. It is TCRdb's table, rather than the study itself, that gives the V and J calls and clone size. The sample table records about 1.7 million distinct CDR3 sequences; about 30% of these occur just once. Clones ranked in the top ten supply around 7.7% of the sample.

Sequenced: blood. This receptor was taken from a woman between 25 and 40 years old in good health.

The nucleotide sequence is TGTGCCACCAGTGAGTCTGGGACAGGGGAAGAGACCCAGTACTTC. This gives the protein CATSESGTGEETQYF. The chain uses TRBV24-1 and TRBJ2-5; 10 bases in between match TRBD1. For CDR1 and CDR2, the germline V gene lists KGHDR and SFDVKD. After removal of 4 bases from V and 3 bases from J, the junction retains 4 bases not matched to a gene. The CDR3 numbers 15 residues from cysteine through phenylalanine. Kept here is only the CDR3 DNA, which spans 45 bases and is read in frame from base 1.